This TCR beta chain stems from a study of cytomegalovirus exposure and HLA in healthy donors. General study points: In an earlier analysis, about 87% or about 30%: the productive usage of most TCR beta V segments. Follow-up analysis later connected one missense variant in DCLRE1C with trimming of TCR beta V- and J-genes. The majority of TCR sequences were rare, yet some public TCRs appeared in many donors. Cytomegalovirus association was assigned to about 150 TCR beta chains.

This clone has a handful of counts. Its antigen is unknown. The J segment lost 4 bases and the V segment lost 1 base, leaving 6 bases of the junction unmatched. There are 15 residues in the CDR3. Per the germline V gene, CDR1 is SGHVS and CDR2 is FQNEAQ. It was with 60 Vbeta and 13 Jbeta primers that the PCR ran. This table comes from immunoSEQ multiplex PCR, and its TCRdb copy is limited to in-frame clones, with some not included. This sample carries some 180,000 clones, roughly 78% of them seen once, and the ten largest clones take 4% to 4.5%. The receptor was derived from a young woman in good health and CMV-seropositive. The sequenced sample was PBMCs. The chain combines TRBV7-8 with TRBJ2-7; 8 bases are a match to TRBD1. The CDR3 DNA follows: TGTGCCAGCAGCTTAGGCCGGACAGGGATGTACGAGCAGTACTTC. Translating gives CASSLGRTGMYEQYF.